This entry concerns a single T cell receptor (beta chain). The sample originates from a study of blood T cell repertoires in COVID-19. Across the whole study: Samples of COVID-19 (acute and convalescent) were obtained from the United States, Italy and Spain. The cDNA or gDNA used as material had been derived from T cells, B-cell-depleted T cells, or PBMCs.

Looked up from germline, CDR1 is MNHEY and CDR2 is SMNVEV (reference sequence). V gave up 5 bases and J gave up 6 bases; unmatched junction bases: 6. This CDR3 contains 13 residues. Original analysis: Scientists estimated how many nucleated cells there were by amplifying reference gene primers. Assay: immunoSEQ multiplex PCR; the TCRdb copy retains only in-frame clones and omits some. V, J and clone size are taken as reported in that table, and D and trimming were inferred from the DNA itself. The sample includes approximately 300,000 clones, 86% of them seen just once. The J gene is TRBJ2-7, the V gene TRBV27, with TRBD1 matching 8 bases. Sequencing was done on a sample of peripheral blood. This TCR was recovered from a woman between 45 and 60 years old with acute or convalescent COVID-19. In DNA, the CDR3 is TGTGCCAGCAGTGACAGGGGCGAGGCCGAGCAGTACTTC. Its protein product is CASSDRGEAEQYF.